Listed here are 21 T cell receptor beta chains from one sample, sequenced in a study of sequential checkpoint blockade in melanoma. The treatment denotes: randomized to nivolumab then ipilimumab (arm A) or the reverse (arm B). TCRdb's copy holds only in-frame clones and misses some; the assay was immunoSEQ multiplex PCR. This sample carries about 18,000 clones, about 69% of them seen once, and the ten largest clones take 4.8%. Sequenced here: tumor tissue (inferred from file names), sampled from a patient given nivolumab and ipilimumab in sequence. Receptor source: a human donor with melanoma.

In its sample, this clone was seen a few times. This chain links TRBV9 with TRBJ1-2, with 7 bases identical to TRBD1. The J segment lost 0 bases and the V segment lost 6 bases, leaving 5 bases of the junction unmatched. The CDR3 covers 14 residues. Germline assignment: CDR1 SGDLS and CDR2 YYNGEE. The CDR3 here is CASIRDRSNYGYTF. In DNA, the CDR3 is TGTGCCAGCATACGGGACAGATCTAACTATGGCTACACCTTC.

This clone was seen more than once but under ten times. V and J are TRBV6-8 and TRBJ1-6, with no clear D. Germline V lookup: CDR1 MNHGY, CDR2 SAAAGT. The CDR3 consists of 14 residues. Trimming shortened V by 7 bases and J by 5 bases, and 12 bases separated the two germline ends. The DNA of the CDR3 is TGTGCCAGCAATATAGGGTACAATAATTCACCCCTCCACTTT. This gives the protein CASNIGYNNSPLHF.

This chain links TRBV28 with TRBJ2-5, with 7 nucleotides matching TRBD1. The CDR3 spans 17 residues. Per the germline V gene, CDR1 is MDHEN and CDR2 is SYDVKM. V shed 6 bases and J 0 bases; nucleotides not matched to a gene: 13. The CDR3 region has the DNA TGTGCCAGCAGGCCTGACTCGGGGACAGCGTACCAAGAGACCCAGTACTTC. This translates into CASRPDSGTAYQETQYF.

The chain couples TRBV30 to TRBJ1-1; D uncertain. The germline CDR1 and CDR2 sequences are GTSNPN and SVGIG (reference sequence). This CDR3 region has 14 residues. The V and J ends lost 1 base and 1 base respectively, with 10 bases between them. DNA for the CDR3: TGTGCCTGGAGTGAAGGGTTAGCGAACACTGAAGCTTTCTTT. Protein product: CAWSEGLANTEAFF.

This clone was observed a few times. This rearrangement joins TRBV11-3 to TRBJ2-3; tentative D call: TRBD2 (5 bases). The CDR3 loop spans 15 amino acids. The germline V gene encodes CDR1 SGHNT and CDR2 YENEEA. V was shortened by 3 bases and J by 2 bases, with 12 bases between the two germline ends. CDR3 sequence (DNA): TGTGCCAGCAGCTTGGCTAGCCGGAACACAGATACGCAGTATTTT. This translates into CASSLASRNTDTQYF.

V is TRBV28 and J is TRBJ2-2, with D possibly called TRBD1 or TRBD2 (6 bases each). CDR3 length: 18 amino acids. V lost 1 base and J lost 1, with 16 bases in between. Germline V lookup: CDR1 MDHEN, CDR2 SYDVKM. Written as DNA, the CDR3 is TGTGCCAGCAGTTTATTATGGGGGCGGGATTTGAACACCGGGGAGCTGTTTTTT. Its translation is CASSLLWGRDLNTGELFF.

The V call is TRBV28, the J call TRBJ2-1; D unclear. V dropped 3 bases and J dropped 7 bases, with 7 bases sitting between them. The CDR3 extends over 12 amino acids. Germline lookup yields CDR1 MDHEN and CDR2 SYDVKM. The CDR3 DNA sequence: TGTGCCAGCAGTTTCAAGGGAAATGAGCAGTTCTTC. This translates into CASSFKGNEQFF.

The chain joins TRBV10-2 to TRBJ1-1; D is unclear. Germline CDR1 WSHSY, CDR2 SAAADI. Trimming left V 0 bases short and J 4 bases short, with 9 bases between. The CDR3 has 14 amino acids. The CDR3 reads CASSESAGRTEAFF. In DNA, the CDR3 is TGCGCCAGCAGTGAGTCGGCAGGTCGCACTGAAGCTTTCTTT.

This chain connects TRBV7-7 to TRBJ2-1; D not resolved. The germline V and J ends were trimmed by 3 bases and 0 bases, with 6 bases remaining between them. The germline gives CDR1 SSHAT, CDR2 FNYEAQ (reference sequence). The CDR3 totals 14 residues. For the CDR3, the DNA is TGTGCCAGCAGCTTTGGTACCTCCTACAATGAGCAGTTCTTC. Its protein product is CASSFGTSYNEQFF.

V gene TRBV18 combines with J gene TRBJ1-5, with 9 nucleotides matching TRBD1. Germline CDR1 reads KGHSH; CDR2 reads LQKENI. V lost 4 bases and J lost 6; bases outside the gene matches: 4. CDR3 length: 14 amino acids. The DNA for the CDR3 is TGTGCCAGCTCACTGGGACAGGGAGGTCAGCCCCAGCATTTT. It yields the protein CASSLGQGGQPQHF. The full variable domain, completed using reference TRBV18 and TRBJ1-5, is NAGVMQNPRHLVRRRGQEARLRCSPMKGHSHVYWYRQLPEEGLKFMVYLQKENIIDESGMPKERFSAEFPKEGPSILRIQQVVRGDSAAYFCASSLGQGGQPQHFGDGTRLSIL.

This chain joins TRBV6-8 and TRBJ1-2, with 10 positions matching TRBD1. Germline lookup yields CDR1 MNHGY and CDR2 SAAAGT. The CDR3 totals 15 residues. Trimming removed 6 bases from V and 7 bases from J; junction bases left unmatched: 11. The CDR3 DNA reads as TGTGCCAGCAGCGCCCTGAGACAGGGGGCCGTTGGCTACACCTTC. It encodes CASSALRQGAVGYTF.

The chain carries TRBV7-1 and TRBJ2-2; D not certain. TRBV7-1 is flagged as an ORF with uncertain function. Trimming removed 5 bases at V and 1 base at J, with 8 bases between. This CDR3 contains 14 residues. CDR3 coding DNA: TGTGCCAGCAGCGAGACTTGGAACACCGGGGAGCTGTTTTTT. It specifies CASSETWNTGELFF.

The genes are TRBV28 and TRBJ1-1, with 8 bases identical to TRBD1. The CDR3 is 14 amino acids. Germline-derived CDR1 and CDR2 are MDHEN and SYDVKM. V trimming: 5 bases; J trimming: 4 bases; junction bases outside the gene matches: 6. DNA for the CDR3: TGTGCCAGCAGTCATATAGACAGGGGCACTGAAGCTTTCTTT. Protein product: CASSHIDRGTEAFF.

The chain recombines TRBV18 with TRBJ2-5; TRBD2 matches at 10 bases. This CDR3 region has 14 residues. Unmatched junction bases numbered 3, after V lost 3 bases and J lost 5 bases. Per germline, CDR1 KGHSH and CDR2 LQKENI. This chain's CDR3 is CASSPGLAMETQYF. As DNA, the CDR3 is TGTGCCAGCTCACCGGGACTAGCGATGGAGACCCAGTACTTC.

CDR3 coding DNA: TGTGCCAGTAGTCCCCGCTACGGTAGCACAGATACGCAGTATTTT. This encodes CASSPRYGSTDTQYF. V gene TRBV19 combines with J gene TRBJ2-3; D is unresolved. V lost 5 bases and J lost 0, with 12 bases in between. The length of the CDR3 is 15 residues. CDR1 and CDR2 (germline): LNHDA, SQIVND (reference sequence).

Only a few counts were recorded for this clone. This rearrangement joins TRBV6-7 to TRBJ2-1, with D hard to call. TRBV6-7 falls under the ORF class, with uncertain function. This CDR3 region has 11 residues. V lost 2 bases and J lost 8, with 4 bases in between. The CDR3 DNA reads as TGTGCCAGCAGTTACGTCCATGAGCAGTTCTTC. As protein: CASSYVHEQFF.

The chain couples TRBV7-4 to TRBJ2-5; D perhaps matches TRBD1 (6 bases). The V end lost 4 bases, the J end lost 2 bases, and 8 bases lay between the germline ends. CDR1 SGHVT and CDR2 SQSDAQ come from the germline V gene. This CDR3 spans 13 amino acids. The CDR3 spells CASSWGQQETQYF. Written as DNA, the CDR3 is TGTGCCAGCAGCTGGGGGCAGCAAGAGACCCAGTACTTC.

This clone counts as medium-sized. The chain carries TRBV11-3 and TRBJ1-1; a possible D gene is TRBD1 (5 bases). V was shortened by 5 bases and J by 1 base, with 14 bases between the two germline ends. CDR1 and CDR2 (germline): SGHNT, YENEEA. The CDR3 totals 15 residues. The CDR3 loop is CASSPPQGTNTEAFF. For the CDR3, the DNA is TGTGCCAGCAGCCCCCCCCAGGGCACGAACACTGAAGCTTTCTTT.

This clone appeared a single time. In nucleotides, the CDR3 is TGTGCCAGCAGCTTCTCAACCGGACAGGCTGAGGGCTACACCTTC. Its translation is CASSFSTGQAEGYTF. This chain joins TRBV9 and TRBJ1-2; 7 bases line up with TRBD1. CDR3 length: 15 residues. The germline CDR1 and CDR2 sequences are SGDLS and YYNGEE. Trimming at V came to 4 bases and at J to 8 bases, leaving 14 bases not matched to a gene.

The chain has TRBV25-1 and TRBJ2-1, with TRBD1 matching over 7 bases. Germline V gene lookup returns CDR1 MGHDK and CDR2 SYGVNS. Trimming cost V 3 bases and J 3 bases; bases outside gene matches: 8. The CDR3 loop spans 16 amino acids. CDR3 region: CASSDFVQGDYNEQFF. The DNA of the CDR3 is TGTGCCAGCAGTGATTTTGTCCAGGGGGACTACAATGAGCAGTTCTTC.

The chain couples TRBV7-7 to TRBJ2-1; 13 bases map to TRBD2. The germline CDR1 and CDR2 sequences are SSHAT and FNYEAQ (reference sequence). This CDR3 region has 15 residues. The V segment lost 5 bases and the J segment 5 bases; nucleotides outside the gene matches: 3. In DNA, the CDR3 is TGTGCCAGCAGCGTCGGGACTAGCGGGAACAATGAGCAGTTCTTC. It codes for CASSVGTSGNNEQFF.